The 10 T cell receptor beta chains below were found in one sample sequenced in a study of blood T cell repertoires in COVID-19. Sequenced by immunoSEQ multiplex PCR; TCRdb stores in-frame clones only, minus some. The sample contains 210,000 or so clones, around 80% of which appear only once. Sequencing used PBMCs or T cells enriched from blood (not recorded which). These receptor sequences come from a man between 60 and 70 years old who had recovered from COVID-19.

The rearrangement joins TRBV5-4 to TRBJ2-1; 9 nucleotides align to TRBD1. Germline lookup yields CDR1 SGHNT and CDR2 YYREEE (reference sequence). The ends lost 1 base at V and 6 bases at J; junction bases unmatched: 8. The CDR3 extends over 16 amino acids. DNA for the CDR3: TGTGCCAGCAGCTTGTCCTGGACAGGGGCACGCAATGAGCAGTTCTTC. Protein product: CASSLSWTGARNEQFF.

V and J are TRBV5-1 and TRBJ1-1, with D possibly being TRBD1 (6 bases). From germline, CDR1 is SGHRS and CDR2 YFSETQ. The CDR3 totals 14 residues. V lost 5 bases, J lost 0 bases, and 11 bases lay in between. CDR3 region: CASSSGTLNTEAFF. In DNA form, the CDR3 reads TGCGCCAGCAGTTCTGGGACACTGAACACTGAAGCTTTCTTT.

The chain couples TRBV3-1 (or the pseudogene TRBV3-2) to TRBJ1-1; 7 bases fit TRBD1. The junction had 7 bases not matched to a gene; V was cut back by 4 bases and J by 5 bases. Germline CDR1 is LGHDT and CDR2 is YNNKEL (reference sequence). The CDR3 has 14 amino acids. CDR3: CASSPEPGGTEAFF. CDR3 DNA: TGTGCCAGCAGCCCGGAACCAGGGGGAACTGAAGCTTTCTTT.

J is TRBJ2-2 and V is TRBV7-2; possibly TRBD2 for D (6 bases). Trimming removed 0 bases at V and 1 base at J, with 9 bases between. Germline CDR1 and CDR2: SGHTA and FQGNSA. The CDR3 has 16 residues. Written as DNA, the CDR3 is TGTGCCAGCAGCTTAGCGGGACTGGTGAACACCGGGGAGCTGTTTTTT. It codes for CASSLAGLVNTGELFF.

This clone was observed a single time. At one boundary the junction diverges from the germline segment, which might be a read error. This sequence joins TRBV7-2 and TRBJ2-1, with 12 bases lining up with TRBD2. CDR3 length: 15 residues. CDR1 and CDR2 (germline): SGHTA, FQGNSA. Written as DNA, the CDR3 is TGTGCCAGCAGCCTAGCGGGGGGGCCGTACAATGAGCAGTTCTTC. Its translation: CASSLAGGPYNEQFF.

The chain has TRBV7-2 and TRBJ1-1, with D unclear. This CDR3 comprises 13 residues. Trimming removed 2 bases from V and 1 base from J, with 5 bases in between. Looked up from germline, CDR1 is SGHTA and CDR2 is FQGNSA. CDR3 sequence reads: CASSLPGNTEAFF. CDR3 DNA: TGTGCCAGCAGCTTACCGGGGAACACTGAAGCTTTCTTT.

Written as DNA, the CDR3 is TGTGCCAGCAGCTCGGACAGGGGGTCCTACAATGAGCAGTTCTTC. Translated: CASSSDRGSYNEQFF. This chain joins TRBV7-2 and TRBJ2-1, with 10 nucleotides matching TRBD1. CDR1 and CDR2 (germline): SGHTA, FQGNSA. V was pared by 4 bases and J by 1 base, with 1 base of the junction left unmatched. There are 15 residues in the CDR3.

This sequence joins TRBV6-2 or TRBV6-3 and TRBJ1-2; D uncertain. This CDR3 is built from 15 residues. V gave up 6 bases and J gave up 5 bases, with 19 bases separating them. Germline lookup yields CDR1 MNHEY and CDR2 SVGEGT. CDR3 nucleotides: TGTGCCAGCAGCCGAAATACAGTCACGCTATATGGCTACACCTTC. Translating gives CASSRNTVTLYGYTF.

CDR3 protein: CAWSTLGLRGYTF. As DNA, the CDR3 is TGTGCCTGGAGTACGCTGGGCCTCAGGGGCTACACCTTC. The chain couples TRBV30 to TRBJ1-2, with D hard to call. The germline V gene encodes CDR1 GTSNPN and CDR2 SVGIG (reference sequence). Trimming pared 2 bases from V and 8 bases from J, leaving 15 bases between. The CDR3 spans 13 residues.

The J gene is TRBJ2-7, the V gene TRBV19; weak D call: TRBD1 (5 bases). The ends were cut back, 3 bases at V and 0 bases at J, with 9 bases in the middle. The CDR3 has 14 residues. The germline CDR1 and CDR2 sequences are LNHDA and SQIVND (reference sequence). The CDR3 protein is CASSISGSSYEQYF. DNA for the CDR3: TGTGCCAGTAGTATTTCAGGGTCCTCCTACGAGCAGTACTTC.